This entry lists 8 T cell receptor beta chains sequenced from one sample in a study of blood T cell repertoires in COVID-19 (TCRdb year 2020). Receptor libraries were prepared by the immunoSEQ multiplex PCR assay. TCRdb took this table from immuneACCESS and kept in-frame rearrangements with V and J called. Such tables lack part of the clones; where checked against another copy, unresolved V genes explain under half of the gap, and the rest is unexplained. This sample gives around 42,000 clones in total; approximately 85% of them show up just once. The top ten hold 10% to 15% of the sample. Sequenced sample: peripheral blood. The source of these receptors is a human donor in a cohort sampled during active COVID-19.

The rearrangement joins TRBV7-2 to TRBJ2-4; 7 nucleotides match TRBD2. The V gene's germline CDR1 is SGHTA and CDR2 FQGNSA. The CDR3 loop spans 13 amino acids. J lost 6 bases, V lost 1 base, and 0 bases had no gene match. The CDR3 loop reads CASSLGGGNIQYF. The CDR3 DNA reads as TGTGCCAGCAGCTTAGGGGGGGGAAACATTCAGTACTTC.

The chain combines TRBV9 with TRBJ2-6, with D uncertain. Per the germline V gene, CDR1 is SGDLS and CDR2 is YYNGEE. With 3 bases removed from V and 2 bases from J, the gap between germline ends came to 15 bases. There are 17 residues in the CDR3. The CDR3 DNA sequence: TGTGCCAGCAGCGCCCAGCCCCCAGGTACTGGGGCCAACGTCCTGACTTTC. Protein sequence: CASSAQPPGTGANVLTF.

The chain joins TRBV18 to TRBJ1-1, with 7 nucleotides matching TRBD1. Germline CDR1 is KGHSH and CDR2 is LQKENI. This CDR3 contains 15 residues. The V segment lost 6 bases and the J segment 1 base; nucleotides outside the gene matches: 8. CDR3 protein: CASSLQGQQNTEAFF. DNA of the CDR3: TGTGCCAGCTCGCTACAGGGACAGCAGAACACTGAAGCTTTCTTT.

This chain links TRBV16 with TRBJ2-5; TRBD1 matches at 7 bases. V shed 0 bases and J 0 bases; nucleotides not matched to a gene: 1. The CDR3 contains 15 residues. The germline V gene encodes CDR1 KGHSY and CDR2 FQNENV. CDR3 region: CASSQSGQYQETQYF. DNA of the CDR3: TGTGCCAGCAGCCAATCGGGACAGTACCAAGAGACCCAGTACTTC.

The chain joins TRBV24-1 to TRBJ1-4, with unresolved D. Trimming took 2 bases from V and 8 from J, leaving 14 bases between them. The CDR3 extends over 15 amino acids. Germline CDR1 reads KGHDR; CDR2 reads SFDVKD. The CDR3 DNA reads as TGTGCCACCAGTGATTCCGGTCCAACCCGAGAAAAACTGTTTTTT. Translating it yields CATSDSGPTREKLFF.

CDR3 sequence reads: CASSLGGGNYGYTF. The CDR3, as DNA: TGTGCCAGCAGCTTAGGTGGAGGGAACTATGGCTACACCTTC. V usage is TRBV7-8 and J usage is TRBJ1-2; D unresolved. The V end lost 1 base, the J end lost 2 bases, and 8 bases lay between the germline ends. The CDR3 extends over 14 amino acids. CDR1 SGHVS and CDR2 FQNEAQ come from the germline V gene.

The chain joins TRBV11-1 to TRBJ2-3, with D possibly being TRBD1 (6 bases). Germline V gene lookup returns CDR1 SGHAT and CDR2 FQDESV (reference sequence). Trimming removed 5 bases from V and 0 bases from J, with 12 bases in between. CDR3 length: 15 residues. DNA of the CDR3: TGTGCCAGCAGCACCCCGGGACACAGCACAGATACGCAGTATTTT. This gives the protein CASSTPGHSTDTQYF.

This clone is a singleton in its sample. The CDR3 DNA follows: TGCGCCAGCAGCTCGGACAGGTCACGGGGGACCCAGTACTTC. Protein: CASSSDRSRGTQYF. This sequence joins TRBV5-1 and TRBJ2-5; TRBD1 matches 7 bases. This CDR3 has 14 amino acids. The germline CDR1 and CDR2 sequences are SGHRS and YFSETQ. V lost 3 bases and J lost 7; bases outside the gene matches: 9.